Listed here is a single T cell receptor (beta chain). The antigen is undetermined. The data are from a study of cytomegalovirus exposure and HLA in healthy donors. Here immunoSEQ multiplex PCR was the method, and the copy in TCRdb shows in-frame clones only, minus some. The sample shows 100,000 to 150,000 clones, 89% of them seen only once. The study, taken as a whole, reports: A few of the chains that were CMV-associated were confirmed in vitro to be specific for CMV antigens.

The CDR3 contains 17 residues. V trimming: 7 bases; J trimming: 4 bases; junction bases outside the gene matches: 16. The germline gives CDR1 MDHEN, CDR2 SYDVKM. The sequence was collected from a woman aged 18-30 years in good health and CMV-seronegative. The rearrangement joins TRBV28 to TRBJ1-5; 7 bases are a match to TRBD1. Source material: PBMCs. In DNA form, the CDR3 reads TGTGCCAGCATTGGGGAGCCCAGGGGGTTTTATAATCAGCCCCAGCATTTT. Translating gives CASIGEPRGFYNQPQHF.